This TCR beta chain is from a study of cytomegalovirus exposure and HLA in healthy donors. About the research overall: Unique TCR beta sequences numbering some 110 million came from 150 million to 200 million T cells in an earlier analysis. Study results and limitations: Relative to the roughly 690-donor mean, N-insertions were reportedly fewer in an Asian-associated ancestry cluster in a later analysis. Being productive about 90% or about 30% of the time was typical of most TCR beta V segments in an earlier analysis.

PCR amplification relied on 60 Vbeta primers (plus 13 Jbeta primers). Produced via immunoSEQ multiplex PCR; TCRdb's table is partial and in-frame only. The repertoire holds roughly 200,000 clones, with around 89% as singletons. Concerning this clone: What it binds is unknown.

The germline V gene has CDR1 GTSNPN and CDR2 SVGIG (reference sequence). The ends lost 4 bases at V and 4 bases at J; junction bases unmatched: 12. The CDR3 consists of 15 residues. The clonotype was recovered from a woman between 18 and 29 years old in good health and CMV-seronegative. The sample consisted of PBMCs. The chain employs TRBV30 and TRBJ1-2, with 7 positions matching TRBD1. CDR3 DNA: TGTGCCTGGAAGACCCGACAGGGTTTAATCTATGGCTACACCTTC. It codes for CAWKTRQGLIYGYTF.